This T cell receptor beta chain came from a study of cytomegalovirus exposure and HLA in healthy donors. Whole-study context: HLA-typed donors were the source of roughly 85 million unique TCRs held in an early data release. General study findings and limits: Because they were indistinguishable, some V segments, including TRBV6-2 and TRBV6-3, were excluded. Associated with cytomegalovirus, according to the listing, were 150 to 200 TCR beta chains. Follow-up analysis later connected one missense variant in DCLRE1C with trimming of TCR beta V- and J-genes.

As to this clone: Antigen unknown.

Germline CDR1 MGHRA, CDR2 YSYEKL. This CDR3 region has 16 residues. Trimming left V 0 bases short and J 0 bases short, with 12 bases between. This PCR relied on a set of 60 Vbeta primers and 13 Jbeta primers. Here immunoSEQ multiplex PCR was the method, and the copy in TCRdb shows in-frame clones only, minus some. This table holds about 140,000 clones. This sequence was found in a woman in her late teens or twenties in good health and CMV-seronegative. The sequenced material came from PBMCs. V usage is TRBV4-1 and J usage is TRBJ2-7; D might be TRBD1 (6 bases). CDR3 bases: TGCGCCAGCAGCCAAGAGTGGGCGGACAGCTCCTACGAGCAGTACTTC. As protein: CASSQEWADSSYEQYF.